This TCR beta chain originates from a study of blood T cell repertoires in COVID-19. In the study overall: PBMCs, B-cell-depleted T cells, or T cells provided the cDNA or gDNA that made up the material.

Assay used: immunoSEQ multiplex PCR; TCRdb lists only in-frame clones, some missing. Of roughly 250,000 clones in the sample, 88% were seen once. Turning to this clone: This sample also contains other DNA sequences that code for the same CDR3.

This CDR3 comprises 13 residues. The V and J ends lost 6 bases and 1 base, in that order; junction bases with no gene match: 2. Germline V CDR1 and CDR2: MDHEN, SYDVKM. The TCR comes from a middle-aged woman who had recovered from COVID-19. Sequencing input: peripheral blood. The V call is TRBV28, the J call TRBJ2-7; 8 bases are shared with TRBD2. This CDR3 is CASRSGGSYEQYF. CDR3 DNA: TGTGCCAGCAGAAGCGGGGGATCCTACGAGCAGTACTTC.